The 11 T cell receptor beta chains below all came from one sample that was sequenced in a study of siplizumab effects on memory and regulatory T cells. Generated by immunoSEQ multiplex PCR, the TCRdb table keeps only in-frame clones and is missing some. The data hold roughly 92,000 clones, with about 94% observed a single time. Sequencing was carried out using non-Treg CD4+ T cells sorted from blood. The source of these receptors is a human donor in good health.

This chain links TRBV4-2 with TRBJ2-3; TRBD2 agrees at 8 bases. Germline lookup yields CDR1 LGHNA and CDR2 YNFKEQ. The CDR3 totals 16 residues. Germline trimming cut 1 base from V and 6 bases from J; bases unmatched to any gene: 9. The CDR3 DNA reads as TGTGCCAGCAGCCAAGGGGGACTAGGGGTAGCTGATACGCAGTATTTT. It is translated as CASSQGGLGVADTQYF.

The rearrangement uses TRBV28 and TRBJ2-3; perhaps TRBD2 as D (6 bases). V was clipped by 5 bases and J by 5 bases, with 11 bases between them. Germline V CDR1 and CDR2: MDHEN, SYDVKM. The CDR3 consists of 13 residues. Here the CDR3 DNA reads TGTGCCAGCAGTCCCGGGGGAGTAGATACGCAGTATTTT. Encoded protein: CASSPGGVDTQYF.

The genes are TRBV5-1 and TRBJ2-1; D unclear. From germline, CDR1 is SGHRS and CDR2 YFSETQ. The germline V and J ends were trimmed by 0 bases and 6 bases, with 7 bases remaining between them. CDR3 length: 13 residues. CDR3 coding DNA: TGCGCCAGCAGCTTGGGGCCAGCCAATGAGCAGTTCTTC. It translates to CASSLGPANEQFF.

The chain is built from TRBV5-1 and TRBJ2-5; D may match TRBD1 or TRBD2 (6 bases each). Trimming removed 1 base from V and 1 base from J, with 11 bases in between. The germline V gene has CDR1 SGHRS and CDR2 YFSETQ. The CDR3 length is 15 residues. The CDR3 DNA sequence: TGCGCCAGCAGCTTGATCGGGGGCCTCCAAGAGACCCAGTACTTC. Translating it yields CASSLIGGLQETQYF.

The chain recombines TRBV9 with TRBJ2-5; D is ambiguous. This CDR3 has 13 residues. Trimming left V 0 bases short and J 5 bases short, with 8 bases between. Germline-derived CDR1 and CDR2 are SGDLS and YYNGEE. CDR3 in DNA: TGTGCCAGCAGCGTAGGTGTGTGGGAGACCCAGTACTTC. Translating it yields CASSVGVWETQYF.

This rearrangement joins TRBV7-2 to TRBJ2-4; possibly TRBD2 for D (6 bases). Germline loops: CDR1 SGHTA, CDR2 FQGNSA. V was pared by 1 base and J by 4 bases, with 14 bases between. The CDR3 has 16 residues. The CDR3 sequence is CASSLVGGTRKNIQYF. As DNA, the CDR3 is TGTGCCAGCAGCTTAGTGGGCGGGACCCGTAAAAACATTCAGTACTTC.

The CDR3 coding sequence is TGTGCCAGCAGCGTCTCCGACAGGGCCTCCTACGAGCAGTACTTC. It codes for CASSVSDRASYEQYF. The chain employs TRBV11-3 and TRBJ2-7; TRBD1 matches 7 bases. V was pared by 5 bases and J by 0 bases, with 7 bases of the junction left unmatched. This CDR3 comprises 15 residues. CDR1 is SGHNT and CDR2 is YENEEA in the germline V gene.

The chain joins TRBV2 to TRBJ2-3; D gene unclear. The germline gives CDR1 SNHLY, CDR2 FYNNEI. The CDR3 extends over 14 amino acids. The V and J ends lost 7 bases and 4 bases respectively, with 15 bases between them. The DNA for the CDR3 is TGTGCCAGCATCATTAGAGCTCAGTCAGATACGCAGTATTTT. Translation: CASIIRAQSDTQYF.

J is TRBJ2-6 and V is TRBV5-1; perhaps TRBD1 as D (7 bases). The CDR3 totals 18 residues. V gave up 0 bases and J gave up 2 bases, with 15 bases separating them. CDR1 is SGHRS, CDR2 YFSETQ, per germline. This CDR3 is CASSLVPRGRTGANVLTF. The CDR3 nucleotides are TGCGCCAGCAGCTTGGTACCCAGGGGGAGGACTGGGGCCAACGTCCTGACTTTC.

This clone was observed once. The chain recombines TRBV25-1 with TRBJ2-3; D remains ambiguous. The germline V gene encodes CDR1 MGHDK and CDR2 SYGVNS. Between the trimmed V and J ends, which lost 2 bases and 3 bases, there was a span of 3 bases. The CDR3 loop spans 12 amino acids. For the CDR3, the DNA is TGTGCCAGCAGTGAAGCGACAGATACGCAGTATTTT. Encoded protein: CASSEATDTQYF.

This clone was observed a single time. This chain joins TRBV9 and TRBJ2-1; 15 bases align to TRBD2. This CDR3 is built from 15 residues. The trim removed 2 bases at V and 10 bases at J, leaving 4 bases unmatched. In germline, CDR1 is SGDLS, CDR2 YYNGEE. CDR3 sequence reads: CASSVSGTSGGEQFF. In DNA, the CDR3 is TGTGCCAGCAGCGTTTCCGGGACTAGCGGGGGGGAGCAGTTCTTC.